This T cell receptor beta chain was observed in a study of CD8 T cells in Susac syndrome. Looking at the study overall: Each patient with Susac syndrome, at the time of blood draw, was therapy-naive, on corticosteroids, or on intravenous immunoglobulin alone.

While CD8+ and CD4+ T cells were isolated negatively, TEMRA cells were enriched by FACS. Study outcomes and limitations: The study recognized that the number of individuals in its TCR sequencing and HLA analysis was relatively small.

Concerning this clonotype: No antigen is known for it. Germline is not matched at one junction end, which may reflect a read error.

Reverse transcription used about 0.45 to 1 ug RNA and random hexamers. TCR beta CDR3 was amplified by immunoSEQ covering 54 Vbeta and 13 Jbeta. One entry per CDR3 protein results from TCRdb running MiXCR on the immunoSEQ multiplex PCR reads. The sample lists hundreds of thousands of distinct CDR3 sequences, approximately 95% occurring once. The receptor comes from a human donor with Susac syndrome. Sequencing was carried out using CD4+ T cells from PBMCs.

The CDR3 spells CASSLLDRGPSF. The CDR3 DNA reads as TGTGCCAGCAGCCTCCTTGACAGGGGACCCTCCTTC. This rearrangement joins TRBV6-6 to TRBJ1-2, with TRBD1 matching over 8 bases. This CDR3 region has 12 residues. The V gene's germline CDR1 is MNHNY and CDR2 SVGAGI (reference sequence).